Below, one T cell receptor beta chain is given with its context. The antigen is unknown. These data come from a study of T cell responses to AZD1222 COVID-19 vaccine. Study-level results: Targets within unmutated variant regions were reportedly found for nearly half of spike-specific TCRs. There were mostly white British donors and more females than males, and clonal diversity was possibly underestimated. CD4 TCRs covered the whole spike, strongest at regions 160-218 and 743-854. The study identified only a handful of AZD1222 recipients as seropositive at baseline.

The protocol was immunoSEQ multiplex PCR, while the TCRdb copy is restricted to in-frame clones and leaves out a portion. Of around 120,000 clones in the sample, 75% to 90% were seen once. The sequencing here drew on peripheral blood, taken on day 0 of AZD1222 vaccination. The sequence came from an adult in good health.

The CDR3 sequence is CASSRALEAFF. The CDR3, as DNA: TGTGCCAGCAGCAGGGCCCTTGAAGCTTTCTTT. This chain joins TRBV6-2 or TRBV6-3 and TRBJ1-1; tentatively, D is TRBD1 (5 bases). The germline V gene has CDR1 MNHEY and CDR2 SVGEGT. Trimming pared 6 bases from V and 7 bases from J, leaving 9 bases between. The CDR3 totals 11 residues.